This T cell receptor (beta chain) was documented in a study of blood T cell repertoires in COVID-19 (dated by TCRdb to about 2020). Describing the broader study: Samples covering the acute and convalescent phases of COVID-19 were provided by collaborators in the United States, Italy and Spain. The prospective study material was composed of cDNA or gDNA derived from T cells, B-cell-depleted T cells, or PBMCs. The dataset comprised deeply sampled blood TCRbeta repertoires from subjects exposed to, actively infected with, or recovered from COVID-19. Where available, HLA class I and class II types were obtained from metadata supplied by the sample provider rather than from assay-based typing. The repertoires were made available in a free public database intended to serve as a resource for research on the immune response to SARS-CoV-2. The samples were drawn from two sources: the first 160 participants of the ongoing ImmuneRACE study, and 950 to 1,500 subjects contributed by 6 global collaborators. A de-identified subject ID, COVID-19 status, age in years and sex were almost always included in the sample metadata.

From cysteine to phenylalanine, the CDR3 is 16 amino acids long. The DNA shown is the 48-base CDR3, in frame from base 1. Unmatched junction bases come to 10, with V trimmed by 4 bases and J by 4 bases. Based on the germline V gene, the CDR1 and CDR2 sequences are SGHDT and YYEEEE. Points on this clone: It has no known antigen specificity. The sample holds no much larger clone one base away, and base qualities are not on file.

On the study overall, not on this receptor specifically: The quantity of clinical and demographic metadata differed by source and by participant and was supplied without curation.

TCRbeta CDR3 regions were amplified from genomic DNA using the immunoSEQ Assay, a bias-controlled multiplex PCR. In the authors' own workflow: Nucleated cell counts per sample were estimated from amplification of reference gene primers within the assay. Sequence reads were collapsed and filtered to measure the absolute abundance of every unique TCRbeta CDR3 rearrangement. For each sample, productive Simpson clonality was calculated by taking the square root of Simpson's diversity index across productive rearrangements. The source is immuneACCESS, and TCRdb retained only in-frame sequences with V and J called. Part of the clones is not carried over; for the studies checked, unresolved V genes explain less than half of this, and the remainder is unexplained. For V, J and clone size, that table is used; D and trimming come from the DNA. The sample table contains tens of thousands of clones; only one count was recorded for around 90% of them. In total, the top ten clones hold under 6.5% of the sample.

Collaborating institutions collected whole blood in K2EDTA tubes following their own protocols. For TCRbeta analysis, collaborator samples were shipped as frozen whole blood, as isolated PBMCs, or as DNA extracted from either sample type. The sequence links TRBV5-6 to TRBJ2-7; TRBD1 fits 11 bases in the junction. Sequenced: peripheral blood. This clonotype was sampled from a man in his 60s with active COVID-19. The DNA reads TGTGCCAGCAGCATCCTCCCGGGACAGGGGGATTACGAGCAGTACTTC. Its translation reads: CASSILPGQGDYEQYF.